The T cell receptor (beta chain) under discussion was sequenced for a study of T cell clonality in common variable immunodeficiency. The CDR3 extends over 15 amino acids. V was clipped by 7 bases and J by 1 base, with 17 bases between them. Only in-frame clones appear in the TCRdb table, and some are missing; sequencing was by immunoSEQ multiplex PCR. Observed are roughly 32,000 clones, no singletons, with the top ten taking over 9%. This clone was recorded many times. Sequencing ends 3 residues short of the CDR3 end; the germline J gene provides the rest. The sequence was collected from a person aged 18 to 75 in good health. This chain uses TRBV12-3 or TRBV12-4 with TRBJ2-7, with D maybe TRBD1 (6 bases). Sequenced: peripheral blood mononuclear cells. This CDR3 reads CASMHEDSGSYEQYF. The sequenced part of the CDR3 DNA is TGTGCCAGCATGCACGAGGACAGTGGGTCCTACGAG.